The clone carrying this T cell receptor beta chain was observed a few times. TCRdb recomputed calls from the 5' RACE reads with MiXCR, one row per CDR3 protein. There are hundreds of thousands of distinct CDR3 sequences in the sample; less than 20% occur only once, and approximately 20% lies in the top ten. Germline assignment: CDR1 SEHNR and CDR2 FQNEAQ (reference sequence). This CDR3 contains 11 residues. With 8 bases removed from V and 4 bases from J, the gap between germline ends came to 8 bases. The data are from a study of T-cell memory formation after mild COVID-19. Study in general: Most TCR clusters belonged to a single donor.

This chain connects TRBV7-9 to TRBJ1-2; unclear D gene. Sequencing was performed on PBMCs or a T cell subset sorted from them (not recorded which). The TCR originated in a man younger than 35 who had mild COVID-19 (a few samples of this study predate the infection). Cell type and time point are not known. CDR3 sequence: CASYGIYGYTF. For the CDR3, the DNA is TGTGCCAGCTACGGGATCTATGGCTACACCTTC.